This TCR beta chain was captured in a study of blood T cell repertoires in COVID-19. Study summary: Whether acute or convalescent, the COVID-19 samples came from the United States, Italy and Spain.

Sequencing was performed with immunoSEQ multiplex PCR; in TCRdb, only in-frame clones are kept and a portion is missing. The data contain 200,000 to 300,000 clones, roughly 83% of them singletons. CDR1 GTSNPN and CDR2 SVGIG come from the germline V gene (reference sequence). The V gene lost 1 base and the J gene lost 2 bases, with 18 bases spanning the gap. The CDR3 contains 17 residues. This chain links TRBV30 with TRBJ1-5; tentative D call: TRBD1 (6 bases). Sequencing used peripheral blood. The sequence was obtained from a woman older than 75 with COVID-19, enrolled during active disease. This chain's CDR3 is CAWSARGGAWGNQPQHF. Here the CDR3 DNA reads TGTGCCTGGAGTGCCCGGGGGGGGGCTTGGGGCAATCAGCCCCAGCATTTT.